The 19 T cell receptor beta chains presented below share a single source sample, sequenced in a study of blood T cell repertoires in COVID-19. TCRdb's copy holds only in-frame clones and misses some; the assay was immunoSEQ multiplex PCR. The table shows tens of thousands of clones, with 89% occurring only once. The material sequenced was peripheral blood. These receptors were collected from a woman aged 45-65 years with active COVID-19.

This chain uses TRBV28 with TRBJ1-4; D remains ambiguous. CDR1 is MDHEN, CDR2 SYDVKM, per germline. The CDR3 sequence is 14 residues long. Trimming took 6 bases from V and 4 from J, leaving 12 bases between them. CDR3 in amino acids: CASRGDGDNEKLFF. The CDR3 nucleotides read TGTGCCAGCAGGGGCGACGGGGATAATGAAAAACTGTTTTTT. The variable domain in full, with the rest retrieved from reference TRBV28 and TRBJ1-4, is DVKVTQSSRYLVKRTGEKVFLECVQDMDHENMFWYRQDPGLGLRLIYFSYDVKMKEKGDIPEGYSVSREKKERFSLILESASTNQTSMYLCASRGDGDNEKLFFGSGTQLSVL.

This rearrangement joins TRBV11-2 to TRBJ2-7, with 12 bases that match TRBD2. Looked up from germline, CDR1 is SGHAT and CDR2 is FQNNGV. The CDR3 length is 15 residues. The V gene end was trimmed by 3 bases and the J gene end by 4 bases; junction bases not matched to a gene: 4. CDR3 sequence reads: CASSLTSGSKYEQYF. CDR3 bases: TGTGCCAGCAGCTTGACTAGCGGGAGTAAGTACGAGCAGTACTTC.

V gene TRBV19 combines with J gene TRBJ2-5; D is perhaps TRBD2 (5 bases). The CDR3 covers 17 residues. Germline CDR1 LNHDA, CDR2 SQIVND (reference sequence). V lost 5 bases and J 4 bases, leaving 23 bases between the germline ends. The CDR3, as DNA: TGTGCCAGTAGTTCACTTGGAGTCACGGGGATGGGAGAGACCCAGTACTTC. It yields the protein CASSSLGVTGMGETQYF. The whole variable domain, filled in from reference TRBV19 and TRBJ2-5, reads DGGITQSPKYLFRKEGQNVTLSCEQNLNHDAMYWYRQDPGQGLRLIYYSQIVNDFQKGDIAEGYSVSREKKESFPLTVTSAQKNPTAFYLCASSSLGVTGMGETQYFGPGTRLLVL.

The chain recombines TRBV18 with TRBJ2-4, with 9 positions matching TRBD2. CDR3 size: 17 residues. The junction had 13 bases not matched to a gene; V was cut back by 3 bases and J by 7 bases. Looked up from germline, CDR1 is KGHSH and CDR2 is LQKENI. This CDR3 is CASSPNPLAGLRNIQYF. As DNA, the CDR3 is TGTGCCAGCTCACCTAACCCCCTAGCGGGATTGAGGAACATTCAGTACTTC.

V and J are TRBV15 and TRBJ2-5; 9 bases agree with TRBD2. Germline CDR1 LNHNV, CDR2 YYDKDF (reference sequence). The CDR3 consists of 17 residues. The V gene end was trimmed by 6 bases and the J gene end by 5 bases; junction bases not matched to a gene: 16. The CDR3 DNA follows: TGTGCCACCAGTCCCCCGGCGGGAGGGCCGGGGGGGGAGACCCAGTACTTC. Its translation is CATSPPAGGPGGETQYF.

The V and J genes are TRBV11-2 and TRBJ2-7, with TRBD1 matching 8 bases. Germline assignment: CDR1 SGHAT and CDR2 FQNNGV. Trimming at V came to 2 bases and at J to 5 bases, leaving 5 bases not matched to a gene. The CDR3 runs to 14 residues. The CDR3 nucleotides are TGTGCCAGCAGCTTATATGACAGGGGACACGAGCAGTACTTC. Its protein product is CASSLYDRGHEQYF.

Here the CDR3 reads CASSPNWGQGYEQYF. The CDR3 coding sequence is TGTGCCAGCAGCCCCAATTGGGGACAGGGCTACGAGCAGTACTTC. This sequence joins TRBV5-8 and TRBJ2-7, with 9 positions matching TRBD1. J gave up 3 bases and V 4 bases, and 8 bases lay outside the gene matches. The CDR3 length is 15 residues. Germline V CDR1 and CDR2: SGHTS, YDEGEE.

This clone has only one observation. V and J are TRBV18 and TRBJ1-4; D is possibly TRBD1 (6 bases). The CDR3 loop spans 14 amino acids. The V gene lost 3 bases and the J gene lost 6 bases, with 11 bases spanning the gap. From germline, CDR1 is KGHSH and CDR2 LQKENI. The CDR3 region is CASSPRGGDEKLFF. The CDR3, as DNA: TGTGCCAGCTCACCTCGCGGGGGCGATGAAAAACTGTTTTTT.

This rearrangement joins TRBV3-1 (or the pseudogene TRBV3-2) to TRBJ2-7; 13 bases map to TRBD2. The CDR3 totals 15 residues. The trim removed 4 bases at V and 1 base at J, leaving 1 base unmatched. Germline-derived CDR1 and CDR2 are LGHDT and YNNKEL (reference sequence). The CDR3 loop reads CASSRTSGGSYEQYF. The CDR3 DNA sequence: TGTGCCAGCAGCCGGACTAGCGGGGGATCCTACGAGCAGTACTTC.

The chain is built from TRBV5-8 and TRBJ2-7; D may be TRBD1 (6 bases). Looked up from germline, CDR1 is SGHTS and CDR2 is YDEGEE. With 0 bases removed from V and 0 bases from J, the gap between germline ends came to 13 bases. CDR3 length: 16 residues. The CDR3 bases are TGTGCCAGCAGCTTGGTGGGTGTGGACAGCTCCTACGAGCAGTACTTC. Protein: CASSLVGVDSSYEQYF.

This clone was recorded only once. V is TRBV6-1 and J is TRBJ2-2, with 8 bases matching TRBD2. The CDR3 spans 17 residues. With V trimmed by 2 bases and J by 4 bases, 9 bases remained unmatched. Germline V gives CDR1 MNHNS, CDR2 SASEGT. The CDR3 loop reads CASSEQGLVVGTGELFF. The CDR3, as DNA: TGTGCCAGCAGTGAACAGGGACTAGTGGTTGGCACCGGGGAGCTGTTTTTT.

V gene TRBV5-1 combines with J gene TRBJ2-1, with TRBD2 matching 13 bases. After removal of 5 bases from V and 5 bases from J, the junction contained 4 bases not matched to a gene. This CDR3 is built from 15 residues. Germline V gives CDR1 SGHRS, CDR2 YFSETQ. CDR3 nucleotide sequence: TGCGCCAGCAGTTCGGGGACTAGCGGGAACAATGAGCAGTTCTTC. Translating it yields CASSSGTSGNNEQFF.

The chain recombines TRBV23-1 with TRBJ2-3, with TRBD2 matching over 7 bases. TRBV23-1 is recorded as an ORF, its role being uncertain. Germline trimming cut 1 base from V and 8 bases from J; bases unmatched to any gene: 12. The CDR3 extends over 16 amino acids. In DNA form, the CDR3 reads TGCGCCAGCAGTCAATGGTTTAGCCGGTCGGGAGGTACGCAGTATTTT. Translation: CASSQWFSRSGGTQYF.

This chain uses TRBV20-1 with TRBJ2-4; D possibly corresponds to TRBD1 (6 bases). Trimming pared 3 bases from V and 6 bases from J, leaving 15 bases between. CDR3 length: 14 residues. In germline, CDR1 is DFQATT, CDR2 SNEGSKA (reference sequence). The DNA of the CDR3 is TGCAGTGCTAGTACAGGGAGCGTAATAAACATTCAGTACTTC. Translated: CSASTGSVINIQYF.

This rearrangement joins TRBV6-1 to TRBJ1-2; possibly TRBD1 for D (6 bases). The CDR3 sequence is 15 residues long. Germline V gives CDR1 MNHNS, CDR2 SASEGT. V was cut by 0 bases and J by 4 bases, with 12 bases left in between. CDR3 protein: CASSEAPGAVYGYTF. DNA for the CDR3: TGTGCCAGCAGTGAAGCGCCAGGGGCCGTCTATGGCTACACCTTC.

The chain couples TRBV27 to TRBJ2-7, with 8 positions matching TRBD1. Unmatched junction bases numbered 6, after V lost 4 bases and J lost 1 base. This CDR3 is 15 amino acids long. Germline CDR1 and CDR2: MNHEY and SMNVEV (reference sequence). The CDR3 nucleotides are TGTGCCAGCAGTTATACAGGGGGGATTTCCTACGAGCAGTACTTC. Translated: CASSYTGGISYEQYF.

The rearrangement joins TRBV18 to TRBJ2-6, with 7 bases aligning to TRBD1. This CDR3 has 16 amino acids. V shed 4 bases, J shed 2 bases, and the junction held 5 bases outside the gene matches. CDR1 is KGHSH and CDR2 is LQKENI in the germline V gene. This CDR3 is CASSLLTGAGANVLTF. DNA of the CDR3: TGTGCCAGCTCACTACTAACAGGGGCTGGGGCCAACGTCCTGACTTTC.

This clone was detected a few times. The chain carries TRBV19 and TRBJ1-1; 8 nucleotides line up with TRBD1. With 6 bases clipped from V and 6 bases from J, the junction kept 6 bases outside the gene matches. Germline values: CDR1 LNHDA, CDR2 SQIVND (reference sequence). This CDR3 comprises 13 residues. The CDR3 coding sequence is TGTGCCAGTAGCGGACAGGGCCTGTCTGAAGCTTTCTTT. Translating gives CASSGQGLSEAFF.

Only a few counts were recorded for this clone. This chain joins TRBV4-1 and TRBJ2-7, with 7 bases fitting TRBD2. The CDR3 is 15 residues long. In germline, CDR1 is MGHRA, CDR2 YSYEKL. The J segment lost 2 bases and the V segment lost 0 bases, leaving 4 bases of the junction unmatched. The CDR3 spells CASSQELAIPYEQYF. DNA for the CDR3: TGCGCCAGCAGCCAAGAACTAGCGATACCCTACGAGCAGTACTTC.